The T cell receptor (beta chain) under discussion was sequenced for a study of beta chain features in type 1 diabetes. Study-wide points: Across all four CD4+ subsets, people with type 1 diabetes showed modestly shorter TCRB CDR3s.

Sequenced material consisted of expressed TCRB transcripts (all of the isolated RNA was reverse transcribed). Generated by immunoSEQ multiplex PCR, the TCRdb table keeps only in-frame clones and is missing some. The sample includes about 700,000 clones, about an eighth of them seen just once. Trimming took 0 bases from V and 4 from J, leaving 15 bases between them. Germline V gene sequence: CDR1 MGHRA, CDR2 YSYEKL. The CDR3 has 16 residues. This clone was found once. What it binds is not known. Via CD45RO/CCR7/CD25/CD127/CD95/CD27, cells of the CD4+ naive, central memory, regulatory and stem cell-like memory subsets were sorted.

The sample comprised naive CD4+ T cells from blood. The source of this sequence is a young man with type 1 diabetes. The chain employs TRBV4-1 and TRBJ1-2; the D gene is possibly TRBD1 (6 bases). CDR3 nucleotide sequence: TGCGCCAGCAGCCAAGAGGGGGGCCCACGGAGCTATGGCTACACCTTC. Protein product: CASSQEGGPRSYGYTF.